A single sample is the source of the 25 T cell receptor beta chains below, sequenced in a study of shared clonotypes between healthy human individuals. CD45RO negativity and positive selection for CCR7 defined naive CD8 cells, a population that excluded terminally differentiated effector memory CD45RA+ cells. The table came from immunoSEQ multiplex PCR; TCRdb's copy has only in-frame clones and leaves some out. The sample consists of millions of clones, roughly 95% of them appearing once. The sequencing sample was made of naive CD8+ T cells sorted from blood. The receptors were gathered from a man younger than 35 in good health.

The chain couples TRBV7-9 to TRBJ2-3; D might be TRBD1 (5 bases). The CDR3 extends over 14 amino acids. Trimming stripped 5 bases from V and 2 bases from J, with 11 bases between. The germline V gene encodes CDR1 SEHNR and CDR2 FQNEAQ (reference sequence). The CDR3 loop is CASSPDSFTDTQYF. CDR3 sequence (DNA): TGTGCCAGCAGCCCAGACAGTTTCACAGATACGCAGTATTTT.

J is TRBJ2-5 and V is TRBV10-3; D not certain. The CDR3 runs to 15 residues. Trimming removed 1 base from V and 4 bases from J, with 13 bases in between. In germline, CDR1 is ENHRY, CDR2 SYGVKD. This CDR3 is CAISEWAVAGETQYF. The DNA of the CDR3 is TGTGCCATCAGTGAGTGGGCAGTGGCAGGAGAGACCCAGTACTTC.

The J gene is TRBJ1-4, the V gene TRBV7-9, with 10 bases fitting TRBD1. The germline CDR1 and CDR2 sequences are SEHNR and FQNEAQ (reference sequence). This CDR3 is 16 amino acids long. The ends lost 1 base at V and 8 bases at J; junction bases unmatched: 7. CDR3 in amino acids: CASSLGQGALGEKLFF. DNA for the CDR3: TGTGCCAGCAGCTTAGGACAGGGGGCTCTCGGAGAAAAACTGTTTTTT.

The chain is built from TRBV7-9 and TRBJ2-1, with D possibly TRBD1 on 6 matching bases. The CDR3 has 12 amino acids. Per germline, CDR1 SEHNR and CDR2 FQNEAQ (reference sequence). Trimming removed 1 base from V and 16 bases from J, with 14 bases in between. CDR3 nucleotides: TGTGCCAGCAGCTTAGGGGGGCCGCACCAATTCTTC. The encoded protein is CASSLGGPHQFF.

Notes on this clone: Other DNA variants within this sample encode the same CDR3. This chain links TRBV30 with TRBJ1-5; D gene uncertain. Germline assignment: CDR1 GTSNPN and CDR2 SVGIG (reference sequence). The CDR3 has 13 amino acids. The V and J ends lost 1 base and 4 bases respectively, with 8 bases between them. In DNA form, the CDR3 reads TGTGCCTGGAGTGGGGCAGATAATCAGCCCCAGCATTTT. This translates into CAWSGADNQPQHF.

Turning to this clone: Other nucleotide sequences from this sample produce the same CDR3. The J gene is TRBJ2-7, the V gene TRBV4-3; D remains ambiguous. Germline CDR1 LGHNA, CDR2 YSLEER. V shed 1 base and J shed 3 bases, with 7 bases lying between them. This CDR3 is built from 13 residues. The CDR3 loop is CASSQGTRYEQYF. CDR3 coding DNA: TGCGCCAGCAGCCAAGGCACCCGCTACGAGCAGTACTTC.

The chain has TRBV6-5 and TRBJ2-1; D uncertain. CDR3 length: 15 residues. Germline CDR1 and CDR2: MNHEY and SVGAGI. The V end was cut by 1 base, the J end by 4 bases, with 11 bases between. CDR3 protein: CASSYWSGSYNEQFF. The CDR3 nucleotides are TGTGCCAGCAGTTACTGGTCGGGCTCATACAATGAGCAGTTCTTC.

CDR3 DNA: TGTGCCAGCAGCTTAGCATCGTCGGGAGTGGGCGAGCAGTACTTC. Translated, it gives CASSLASSGVGEQYF. The V call is TRBV11-2, the J call TRBJ2-7, with D possibly TRBD2 on 6 matching bases. In germline, CDR1 is SGHAT, CDR2 FQNNGV. The V and J ends lost 1 base and 6 bases respectively, with 16 bases between them. The CDR3 has 15 residues.

The CDR3 nucleotides read TGTGCCTGGGTAGGAATAGGGGACAGCGCGAACACCGGGGAGCTGTTTTTT. It specifies CAWVGIGDSANTGELFF. The chain has TRBV30 and TRBJ2-2; TRBD1 agrees at 7 bases. J gave up 0 bases and V 5 bases, and 12 bases lay outside the gene matches. Germline assignment: CDR1 GTSNPN and CDR2 SVGIG (reference sequence). The CDR3 is 17 residues long.

V is TRBV28 and J is TRBJ2-5; a weak D match, TRBD2 (6 bases). Looked up from germline, CDR1 is MDHEN and CDR2 is SYDVKM. V was cut by 2 bases and J by 5 bases, with 15 bases left in between. The CDR3 consists of 15 residues. As DNA, the CDR3 is TGTGCCAGCAGTTTACGCAGGCAGGCGGGGGAGACCCAGTACTTC. Protein: CASSLRRQAGETQYF.

About this clone itself: Within the sample, other DNA sequences also encode this same CDR3. This chain uses TRBV13 with TRBJ2-3, with D hard to call. Germline CDR1 reads PRHDT; CDR2 reads FYEKMQ (reference sequence). V was trimmed by 2 bases and J by 1 base, leaving 4 bases between them. The CDR3 has 13 amino acids. The DNA of the CDR3 is TGTGCCAGCAGCTTATCCGGCACAGATACGCAGTATTTT. Encoded protein: CASSLSGTDTQYF.

The chain uses TRBV4-1 and TRBJ2-2; 7 positions match TRBD2. This CDR3 contains 16 residues. V was clipped by 3 bases and J by 4 bases; unmatched bases: 8. Germline loops: CDR1 MGHRA, CDR2 YSYEKL. CDR3 protein: CASSHTRGEGTGELFF. CDR3 sequence (DNA): TGCGCCAGCAGCCACACCCGAGGGGAGGGCACCGGGGAGCTGTTTTTT.

As to this clone: Other DNA sequences in the same sample also yield this CDR3. This chain links TRBV27 with TRBJ2-5; D may be TRBD1 or TRBD2 (5 bases each). The CDR3 has 13 residues. The ends were cut back, 3 bases at V and 5 bases at J, with 10 bases in the middle. CDR1 and CDR2 (germline): MNHEY, SMNVEV (reference sequence). This CDR3 is CASSLMGEETQYF. Written as DNA, the CDR3 is TGTGCCAGCAGTTTGATGGGGGAGGAGACCCAGTACTTC.

J is TRBJ2-7 and V is TRBV11-1, with D unclear. The V end was cut by 5 bases, the J end by 2 bases, with 22 bases between. The CDR3 totals 17 residues. The germline V gene has CDR1 SGHAT and CDR2 FQDESV (reference sequence). CDR3 nucleotides: TGTGCCAGCAGCCCCCGGATAGGTGGATCCGTACCCTACGAGCAGTACTTC. Encoded protein: CASSPRIGGSVPYEQYF.

Concerning this clone: The junction departs from germline at one end; a sequencing error may be responsible. The DNA of the CDR3 is TGTGCCAGCAGCATAGCGGGAGTTAGGCCTTGGGAGACCCAGTACTTC. Its translation: CASSIAGVRPWETQYF. The gene calls are TRBV7-9 and TRBJ2-5, with 9 bases identical to TRBD2. CDR3 length: 16 residues. Germline V gives CDR1 SEHNR, CDR2 FQNEAQ (reference sequence).

This sequence joins TRBV7-9 and TRBJ2-3, with D perhaps TRBD1 (5 bases). The CDR3 has 16 amino acids. In germline, CDR1 is SEHNR, CDR2 FQNEAQ (reference sequence). V shed 5 bases and J shed 3 bases, with 18 bases lying between them. CDR3 residues: CASSASQGRSTDTQYF. CDR3 bases: TGTGCCAGCAGCGCTAGTCAGGGAAGAAGTACAGATACGCAGTATTTT.

The chain links TRBV28 to TRBJ1-1, with TRBD1 matching over 11 bases. The CDR3 extends over 18 amino acids. After removal of 7 bases from V and 5 bases from J, the junction contained 18 bases not matched to a gene. Germline V gene lookup returns CDR1 MDHEN and CDR2 SYDVKM. CDR3 bases: TGTGCCAGCACGTCCCGATATCGGGACAGGGGGTCGGGGACTGAAGCTTTCTTT. As protein: CASTSRYRDRGSGTEAFF. The full variable domain, with the rest looked up from reference TRBV28 and TRBJ1-1, is DVKVTQSSRYLVKRTGEKVFLECVQDMDHENMFWYRQDPGLGLRLIYFSYDVKMKEKGDIPEGYSVSREKKERFSLILESASTNQTSMYLCASTSRYRDRGSGTEAFFGQGTRLTVV.

The V call is TRBV4-3, the J call TRBJ2-5, with 8 nucleotides matching TRBD2. The CDR3 spans 16 residues. From germline, CDR1 is LGHNA and CDR2 YSLEER. The J segment lost 2 bases and the V segment lost 3 bases, leaving 8 bases of the junction unmatched. The CDR3 region is CASSQGRLATQETQYF. The CDR3 DNA sequence: TGCGCCAGCAGCCAGGGACGACTAGCGACACAAGAGACCCAGTACTTC.

This clone has just one count. The CDR3 region has the DNA TGCGCCAGCAGCCTAGGTACGATGTCTTCATCCTACGAGCAGTACTTC. Protein: CASSLGTMSSSYEQYF. The chain combines TRBV4-1 with TRBJ2-7; D not certain. V was cut by 4 bases and J by 1 base, with 17 bases left in between. Germline V gene data show CDR1 as MGHRA and CDR2 as YSYEKL. The CDR3 covers 16 residues.

This clone was picked up one time. The chain couples TRBV29-1 to TRBJ2-7; TRBD2 matches 10 bases. CDR3 size: 12 residues. The V and J ends lost 7 bases and 5 bases, in that order; junction bases with no gene match: 5. Germline values: CDR1 SQVTM, CDR2 ANQGSEA. The chain's CDR3 is CSGLAGAHEQYF. The CDR3 nucleotides read TGCAGCGGCCTAGCGGGAGCCCACGAGCAGTACTTC.

This chain joins TRBV5-4 and TRBJ2-7, with 8 bases lining up with TRBD1. In germline, CDR1 is SGHNT, CDR2 YYREEE (reference sequence). V dropped 6 bases and J dropped 5; count of bases not matched to a gene: 7. The CDR3 has 13 residues. CDR3 DNA sequence: TGTGCCAGCACCGCAGGGGGCGCCCACGAGCAGTACTTC. It is translated as CASTAGGAHEQYF. Full variable domain (rest looked up from reference TRBV5-4 and TRBJ2-7): ETGVTQSPTHLIKTRGQQVTLRCSSQSGHNTVSWYQQALGQGPQFIFQYYREEENGRGNFPPRFSGLQFPNYSSELNVNALELDDSALYLCASTAGGAHEQYFGPGTRLTVT.

V usage is TRBV4-1 and J usage is TRBJ1-2; D is ambiguous. Trimming removed 0 bases from V and 6 bases from J, with 17 bases in between. The length of the CDR3 is 16 residues. Looked up from germline, CDR1 is MGHRA and CDR2 is YSYEKL. The CDR3 DNA reads as TGCGCCAGCAGCCAAGAAAACCCCGGTAGGCCTGATGGCTACACCTTC. It yields the protein CASSQENPGRPDGYTF.

Regarding this clone: The same CDR3 also results from other DNA sequences found in this sample. The V and J genes are TRBV4-1 and TRBJ2-7, with no clear D. Deletions cut 1 base from V and 2 bases from J, with 6 bases between. Germline CDR1 and CDR2: MGHRA and YSYEKL. There are 13 residues in the CDR3. CDR3 DNA: TGCGCCAGCAGCCAAGGCGGAACCTACGAGCAGTACTTC. Translating gives CASSQGGTYEQYF.

The rearrangement joins TRBV6-5 to TRBJ2-7; D possibly uses TRBD1 or TRBD2 (5 bases each). Germline V lookup: CDR1 MNHEY, CDR2 SVGAGI. This CDR3 comprises 16 residues. Trimming cost V 1 base and J 3 bases, with 16 bases left between them. The CDR3 loop is CASSYFTDGGFYEQYF. The CDR3 DNA is TGTGCCAGCAGTTACTTTACGGATGGGGGTTTCTACGAGCAGTACTTC.

This clone was picked up one time. The V call is TRBV27, the J call TRBJ2-1, with D unresolved. The CDR3 loop spans 14 amino acids. CDR1 is MNHEY and CDR2 is SMNVEV in the germline V gene (reference sequence). V lost 6 bases and J 2 bases, leaving 11 bases between the germline ends. The CDR3: CASRALGTYNEQFF. In DNA form, the CDR3 reads TGTGCCAGCAGGGCCCTAGGGACCTACAATGAGCAGTTCTTC.